This is a list of T cell receptor beta chains from one sample in a study of OX40 agonist ivuxolimab in advanced cancers. Assay: immunoSEQ multiplex PCR; the TCRdb copy retains only in-frame clones and omits some. The sample contains tens of thousands of clones, about 87% of which appear only once. The source material was CD4+ or CD8+ T cells sorted from blood, sampled in a trial of the OX40 agonist ivuxolimab. The source of these receptors is an adult with an advanced solid tumor such as melanoma, head and neck, liver or kidney cancer. The CDR3 runs from the conserved cysteine through the conserved F or W. Fields, in order: clone size, V gene, J gene, D gene, CDR3 protein, CDR3 DNA. The D gene is left open where the match is weak. Part of the rows lack a size; the others show once, few, many or a class for expanded clones.

NA	TRBV6-5	TRBJ2-1	NA	CASSKDSPTYNEQFF	TGTGCCAGCAGTAAGGACAGCCCGACCTACAATGAGCAGTTCTTC
NA	TRBV28	TRBJ2-7	TRBD1	CASSLVLTGTGDSEQYF	TGTGCCAGCAGTTTGGTCTTAACCGGGACAGGGGACTCGGAGCAGTACTTC
NA	TRBV14	TRBJ2-7	NA	CASSQDGFLGRYEQYF	TGTGCCAGCAGCCAAGATGGGTTCTTAGGGAGGTACGAGCAGTACTTC
NA	TRBV5-1	TRBJ2-7	NA	CASSLDTYSYEQYF	TGCGCCAGCAGCTTGGACACCTACTCCTACGAGCAGTACTTC
NA	TRBV28	TRBJ1-4	NA	CASSLLPGVNEKLFF	TGTGCCAGCAGTTTATTGCCAGGAGTAAATGAAAAACTGTTTTTT
NA	TRBV29-1	TRBJ2-7	NA	CSVVDAYHEQYF	TGCAGCGTCGTCGACGCGTACCACGAGCAGTACTTC
NA	TRBV7-8	TRBJ1-6	TRBD1	CASSLRDRALSPLHF	TGTGCCAGCAGCTTACGGGACAGGGCATTATCACCCCTCCACTTT
few	TRBV6-5	TRBJ1-2	NA	CASSPRVGYGYTF	TGTGCCAGCAGTCCCAGGGTGGGCTATGGCTACACCTTC
NA	TRBV4-1	TRBJ1-2	NA	CASSQRVEANYGYTF	TGCGCCAGCAGCCAACGAGTTGAAGCTAACTATGGCTACACCTTC
NA	TRBV30	TRBJ1-1	NA	CAWSVPSGGRGAFF	TGTGCCTGGAGTGTACCCTCCGGGGGGCGGGGAGCTTTCTTT
NA	TRBV11-3	TRBJ2-3	NA	CASSPGAQVYTDTQYF	TGTGCCAGCAGCCCCGGGGCTCAGGTTTACACAGATACGCAGTATTTT
NA	TRBV27	TRBJ2-2	TRBD1	CASSFGTGGWSSGELFF	TGTGCCAGCAGTTTTGGGACAGGAGGTTGGAGCTCCGGGGAGCTGTTTTTT
NA	TRBV7-9	TRBJ1-4	NA	CASSLALVGTVNEKLFF	TGTGCCAGCAGCTTAGCCCTAGTCGGGACGGTGAATGAAAAACTGTTTTTT
NA	TRBV9	TRBJ2-7	NA	CASSVESGGPYEQYF	TGTGCCAGCAGCGTAGAATCTGGGGGGCCTTACGAGCAGTACTTC
NA	TRBV2	TRBJ2-7	NA	CASSGAGHTPLYEQYF	TGTGCCAGCAGTGGGGCAGGCCATACTCCCCTCTACGAGCAGTACTTC
NA	TRBV5-6	TRBJ2-5	TRBD1	CASSLAGQGMETQYF	TGTGCCAGCAGCTTGGCGGGACAGGGCATGGAGACCCAGTACTTC
NA	TRBV4-2	TRBJ2-7	TRBD1	CASSQETGFDEQYF	TGTGCCAGCAGCCAAGAGACAGGGTTCGACGAGCAGTACTTC
NA	TRBV25-1	TRBJ2-5	NA	CASLRTGQAQETQYF	TGTGCCAGCCTTCGAACAGGTCAAGCCCAAGAGACCCAGTACTTC
once	TRBV29-1	TRBJ1-1	NA	CSVETDGPWTEAFF	TGCAGCGTTGAGACGGACGGTCCCTGGACTGAAGCTTTCTTT
once	TRBV6-6	TRBJ2-7	NA	CASSPGDRYEQYF	TGTGCCAGCAGTCCAGGGGATCGCTACGAGCAGTACTTC
NA	TRBV15	TRBJ2-5	TRBD1	CATSSRGTGLETQYF	TGTGCCACCAGCTCAAGGGGGACAGGTCTCGAGACCCAGTACTTC
medium-sized	TRBV7-2	TRBJ2-4	NA	CASSLLNIQYF	TGTGCCAGCAGCCTACTAAACATTCAGTACTTC
once	TRBV20-1	TRBJ2-3	NA	CSGEVTDTQYF	TGCAGTGGGGAAGTCACAGATACGCAGTATTTT
NA	TRBV30	TRBJ1-2	NA	CACTTFRQTNYGYTF	TGTGCCTGTACCACCTTCAGACAGACGAACTATGGCTACACCTTC
NA	TRBV10-2	TRBJ1-4	NA	CASSESRAPLEKLFF	TGCGCCAGCAGTGAGTCGAGGGCGCCGCTGGAAAAACTGTTTTTT
NA	TRBV2	TRBJ2-1	NA	CASRMRSGAGYNEQFF	TGTGCCAGCAGGATGAGATCGGGGGCCGGGTACAATGAGCAGTTCTTC
NA	TRBV11-3	TRBJ2-7	TRBD1	CASSLRQGGSYEQYF	TGTGCCAGCAGCTTACGACAGGGCGGCTCCTACGAGCAGTACTTC
NA	TRBV6-5	TRBJ2-5	TRBD1	CASSETGARETQYF	TGTGCCAGCAGTGAGACAGGGGCGAGGGAGACCCAGTACTTC
NA	TRBV14	TRBJ2-5	TRBD2	CASSQEGLVFETQYF	TGTGCCAGCAGCCAAGAGGGACTAGTTTTCGAGACCCAGTACTTC
NA	TRBV19	TRBJ2-1	NA	CASSLGAEQFF	TGTGCCAGTAGCCTCGGCGCTGAGCAGTTCTTC
medium-sized	TRBV5-6	TRBJ1-2	TRBD1	CASSFDRGYGYTF	TGTGCCAGCAGCTTTGACAGGGGTTACGGCTACACCTTC
NA	TRBV7-8	TRBJ2-7	TRBD2	CASALGGTYEQYF	TGTGCCTCAGCGTTGGGGGGGACCTACGAGCAGTACTTC
few	TRBV10-1	TRBJ2-7	TRBD2	CASSGAGESYEQYF	TGCGCCAGCAGTGGAGCGGGGGAGTCCTACGAGCAGTACTTC
NA	TRBV6-6	TRBJ1-1	NA	CASNTWGLLDTEAFF	TGTGCCAGCAACACCTGGGGGTTGTTGGACACTGAAGCTTTCTTT
NA	TRBV6-5	TRBJ2-7	TRBD1	CASSLATGEFEQYF	TGTGCCAGCAGTTTAGCGACAGGGGAGTTCGAGCAGTACTTC
NA	TRBV6-5	TRBJ2-3	NA	CASSYYTPADTQYF	TGTGCCAGCAGTTACTATACCCCAGCAGATACGCAGTATTTT
NA	TRBV12-1	TRBJ1-1	NA	CASSFHGQGTSEAFF	TGTGCCAGCAGCTTTCATGGACAGGGGACGTCTGAAGCTTTCTTT
NA	TRBV14	TRBJ1-1	NA	CASSPRQIMNTEAFF	TGTGCCAGCAGCCCGAGACAGATAATGAACACTGAAGCTTTCTTT
NA	TRBV5-6	TRBJ2-7	NA	CASSPGGRPYEQYF	TGTGCCAGCAGCCCCGGCGGTCGGCCCTACGAGCAGTACTTC
NA	TRBV7-9	TRBJ1-1	NA	CASSHHSLNTEAFF	TGTGCCAGCAGCCACCACAGTTTGAACACTGAAGCTTTCTTT
few	TRBV4-3	TRBJ2-7	NA	CASSQGVALSYEQYF	TGCGCCAGCAGCCAAGGGGTAGCCTTATCCTACGAGCAGTACTTC
NA	TRBV30	TRBJ1-2	NA	CAWSVYPQNYGYTF	TGTGCCTGGAGTGTTTACCCGCAGAACTATGGCTACACCTTC
once	TRBV30	TRBJ2-7	NA	CAWQPGLSYEQYF	TGTGCCTGGCAGCCAGGACTATCCTACGAGCAGTACTTC
NA	TRBV2	TRBJ1-3	NA	CASKVQETGNTIYF	TGTGCCAGCAAGGTCCAGGAGACTGGAAACACCATATATTTT
NA	TRBV28	TRBJ1-1	NA	CASSLNPLGDTEAFF	TGTGCCAGCAGTTTAAACCCCCTGGGGGACACTGAAGCTTTCTTT
NA	TRBV28	TRBJ1-4	NA	CASSTYREANEKLFF	TGTGCCAGCAGTACCTACAGGGAAGCTAATGAAAAACTGTTTTTT
NA	TRBV6-5	TRBJ1-6	TRBD1	CASMPGQANSPLHF	TGTGCCAGCATGCCGGGACAGGCGAATTCACCCCTCCACTTT
NA	TRBV2	TRBJ2-7	TRBD1	CASSDPRDSAFYEQYF	TGTGCCAGCAGTGACCCTCGGGACAGCGCCTTCTACGAGCAGTACTTC
NA	TRBV4-1	TRBJ2-7	TRBD2	CASSQASGGVTYEQYF	TGCGCCAGCAGCCAGGCTAGCGGGGGAGTAACCTACGAGCAGTACTTC
NA	TRBV27	TRBJ2-7	NA	CASSFYDSYEQYF	TGTGCCAGCAGTTTCTATGACAGCTACGAGCAGTACTTC
once	TRBV7-8	TRBJ1-2	NA	CASSLSPQGRYYGYTF	TGTGCCAGCAGCTTATCTCCCCAGGGTCGATATTATGGCTACACCTTC
NA	TRBV27	TRBJ2-3	TRBD1	CASSFSHRGLGTDTQYF	TGTGCCAGCAGTTTTTCCCACAGGGGGCTGGGCACAGATACGCAGTATTTT
once	TRBV19	TRBJ2-7	NA	CASSIAGAYEQYF	TGTGCCAGTAGTATAGCTGGGGCTTACGAGCAGTACTTC
NA	TRBV4-3	TRBJ2-7	TRBD1	CASSQESPQGAPAEQYF	TGCGCCAGCAGCCAAGAAAGTCCACAGGGGGCCCCCGCCGAGCAGTACTTC
NA	TRBV7-3	TRBJ2-3	TRBD1	CASSSGGTDTQYF	TGTGCCAGCAGCTCAGGGGGAACAGATACGCAGTATTTT
few	TRBV7-9	TRBJ1-1	NA	CASSLDHGHTEAFF	TGTGCCAGCAGCTTAGACCATGGGCACACTGAAGCTTTCTTT
once	TRBV6-5	TRBJ2-2	NA	CATRGTGELFF	TGTGCCACCAGGGGCACCGGGGAGCTGTTTTTT
NA	TRBV29-1	TRBJ2-7	NA	CSVEVPGSYEQYF	TGCAGCGTTGAAGTTCCGGGCTCCTACGAGCAGTACTTC
NA	TRBV5-6	TRBJ1-1	TRBD1	CASSLSGQGITEAFF	TGTGCCAGCAGCTTGAGCGGACAGGGGATCACTGAAGCTTTCTTT